The clone carrying this T cell receptor beta chain was recorded many times. Between the trimmed V and J ends, which lost 5 bases and 0 bases, there was a span of 13 bases. The CDR3 sequence is 15 residues long. Unique molecular identifiers tagged the TCRbeta library. From the PCR reads, TCRdb called clonotypes with MiXCR, one entry per CDR3 protein. The data contain about 980,000 distinct CDR3 sequences, about 26% of them singletons. This specimen belongs to a study of T-cell reconstitution after alpha-beta-depleted transplantation in children. This clonotype was obtained from a boy in the first two years of life who had a stem cell transplant for SCID, so the T cells may come from the graft donor. The sample consisted of PBMCs, mostly from graft donor cells, taken 360 days after TCRalphabeta/CD19-depleted stem cell transplant. V and J are TRBV12-3 or TRBV12-4 and TRBJ1-1; D possibly corresponds to TRBD1 (5 bases). CDR3 DNA: TGTGCCAGCAGTCAGACGGGACCGATGAACACTGAAGCTTTCTTT. It codes for CASSQTGPMNTEAFF.